The 28 T cell receptor beta chains below all came from one sample that was sequenced in a study of T cells in narcolepsy. Libraries were prepared by immunoSEQ multiplex PCR; TCRdb keeps only in-frame clonotypes and omits some of them. The repertoire holds approximately 25,000 clones, 75% to 80% seen once, with around 3.7% in the top ten. Sequenced sample: CD45RA- memory CD4+ T cells from PBMCs. Source of these receptors: a human donor with narcolepsy.

This chain uses TRBV18 with TRBJ1-4, with D unclear. CDR3 size: 14 residues. V gave up 6 bases and J gave up 0 bases, with 8 bases separating them. Germline V gene sequence: CDR1 KGHSH, CDR2 LQKENI. The CDR3 region is CASSSVATNEKLFF. CDR3 sequence (DNA): TGTGCCAGCTCGTCGGTTGCAACTAATGAAAAACTGTTTTTT.

The V gene is TRBV11-2, the J gene TRBJ2-5; tentatively, D is TRBD2 (6 bases). The CDR3 is 13 amino acids. CDR1 SGHAT and CDR2 FQNNGV come from the germline V gene. The germline V and J ends were trimmed by 7 bases and 5 bases, with 14 bases remaining between them. CDR3 amino acids: CASTPVRGETQYF. CDR3 DNA sequence: TGTGCCAGCACCCCGGTCCGGGGGGAGACCCAGTACTTC. Filled out from reference TRBV11-2 and TRBJ2-5, the complete variable domain reads EAGVAQSPRYKIIEKRQSVAFWCNPISGHATLYWYQQILGQGPKLLIQFQNNGVVDDSQLPKDRFSAERLKGVDSTLKIQPAKLEDSAVYLCASTPVRGETQYFGPGTRLLVL.

The chain links TRBV5-1 to TRBJ1-4, with D unclear. Between the trimmed V and J ends, which lost 2 bases and 4 bases, there was a span of 9 bases. CDR1 and CDR2 (germline): SGHRS, YFSETQ. This CDR3 contains 14 residues. The CDR3 loop reads CASSFHSLNEKLFF. The CDR3 coding sequence is TGCGCCAGCAGCTTTCACAGCCTTAATGAAAAACTGTTTTTT.

This clone was picked up a small number of times. V is TRBV27 and J is TRBJ1-1; possibly TRBD1 for D (5 bases). Germline-derived CDR1 and CDR2 are MNHEY and SMNVEV (reference sequence). The V and J ends lost 0 bases and 1 base respectively, with 9 bases between them. The CDR3 sequence is 15 residues long. The CDR3, as DNA: TGTGCCAGCAGTTTATCATCGGGGGGGAACACTGAAGCTTTCTTT. Protein: CASSLSSGGNTEAFF.

This clone showed up just once. The CDR3 protein is CASSLGQNTGELFF. The CDR3 DNA reads as TGCGCCAGCAGCTTGGGACAGAACACCGGGGAGCTGTTTTTT. This chain links TRBV5-1 with TRBJ2-2; D is uncertain. This CDR3 is built from 14 residues. Trimming pared 0 bases from V and 1 base from J, leaving 4 bases between. Germline values: CDR1 SGHRS, CDR2 YFSETQ.

V gene TRBV2 combines with J gene TRBJ1-4, with D possibly TRBD1 on 6 matching bases. The CDR3 contains 13 residues. Trimming left V 7 bases short and J 8 bases short, with 14 bases between. Germline CDR1 is SNHLY and CDR2 is FYNNEI. In DNA, the CDR3 is TGTGCCAGCAAGAGGGACAAGTACGAAAAACTGTTTTTT. Protein: CASKRDKYEKLFF.

The CDR3 DNA reads as TGTGCCTGGAAACAGGTACCCTCTAACTATGGCTACACCTTC. Protein: CAWKQVPSNYGYTF. This chain uses TRBV30 with TRBJ1-2; a possible D gene is TRBD1 (5 bases). The V end was cut by 4 bases, the J end by 0 bases, with 12 bases between. This CDR3 contains 14 residues. Germline-derived CDR1 and CDR2 are GTSNPN and SVGIG (reference sequence).

The chain combines TRBV6-5 with TRBJ1-3; D is unresolved. V was shortened by 7 bases and J by 0 bases, with 10 bases between the two germline ends. The CDR3 has 14 amino acids. Germline loops: CDR1 MNHEY, CDR2 SVGAGI. In nucleotides, the CDR3 is TGTGCCAGCATTGAGTGGGGCTCTGGAAACACCATATATTTT. Its translation is CASIEWGSGNTIYF.

DNA of the CDR3: TGTGCCATCAGTGTAGGGGTAGCGGGCACTGAAGCTTTCTTT. This sequence encodes CAISVGVAGTEAFF. The chain joins TRBV10-3 to TRBJ1-1, with a weak D call TRBD1 (5 bases). V was pared by 4 bases and J by 4 bases, with 13 bases between. The V gene's germline CDR1 is ENHRY and CDR2 SYGVKD. The CDR3 has 14 residues.

This chain uses TRBV9 with TRBJ2-1; 8 bases map to TRBD2. This CDR3 contains 16 residues. V gave up 2 bases and J gave up 8 bases; unmatched junction bases: 12. Germline V CDR1 and CDR2: SGDLS, YYNGEE. The CDR3 DNA sequence: TGTGCCAGCAGCGTCAGGGGAGCGGGGGTCATCTATGAGCAGTTCTTC. Encoded protein: CASSVRGAGVIYEQFF.

This clone appeared a few times. The rearrangement links TRBV7-2 to TRBJ1-4; D remains unclear. Trimming left V 1 base short and J 1 base short, with 7 bases between. The V gene's germline CDR1 is SGHTA and CDR2 FQGNSA. The CDR3 is made up of 15 amino acids. As DNA, the CDR3 is TGTGCCAGCAGCTTAGGTGGGGAAACTAATGAAAAACTGTTTTTT. Translating it yields CASSLGGETNEKLFF.

The chain joins TRBV11-2 to TRBJ2-5; maybe TRBD1 (6 bases). CDR3 length equals 13 residues. The V end was cut by 5 bases, the J end by 3 bases, with 10 bases between. Germline CDR1 SGHAT, CDR2 FQNNGV. The CDR3: CASSPRTEETQYF. Written as DNA, the CDR3 is TGTGCCAGCAGCCCCCGGACAGAAGAGACCCAGTACTTC.

A note on this clone: The sample has other DNA sequences that encode this CDR3 too. The rearrangement uses TRBV5-8 and TRBJ1-4; 9 bases fit TRBD1. Per the germline V gene, CDR1 is SGHTS and CDR2 is YDEGEE. The CDR3 has 16 residues. V was clipped by 4 bases and J by 0 bases; unmatched bases: 4. The CDR3 DNA sequence: TGTGCCAGCAGCCTGGGACAGGGTGCAACTAATGAAAAACTGTTTTTT. Translated, it gives CASSLGQGATNEKLFF.

The chain combines TRBV5-1 with TRBJ2-3, with D perhaps TRBD1 (6 bases). Germline CDR1 reads SGHRS; CDR2 reads YFSETQ. The V gene lost 4 bases and the J gene lost 1 base, with 13 bases spanning the gap. This CDR3 has 15 residues. The CDR3 loop is CASSTTGLRTDTQYF. CDR3 bases: TGCGCCAGCAGCACTACAGGGTTACGCACAGATACGCAGTATTTT. Looking up the rest from reference TRBV5-1 and TRBJ2-3 gives the full variable domain: KAGVTQTPRYLIKTRGQQVTLSCSPISGHRSVSWYQQTPGQGLQFLFEYFSETQRNKGNFPGRFSGRQFSNSRSEMNVSTLELGDSALYLCASSTTGLRTDTQYFGPGTRLTVL.

The J gene is TRBJ2-2, the V gene TRBV5-3; no clear D gene. TRBV5-3 qualifies as an ORF whose function is uncertain. Between the trimmed V and J ends, which lost 3 bases and 2 bases, there was a span of 5 bases. This CDR3 comprises 13 residues. The CDR3 region is CARSYYNTGELFF. In DNA, the CDR3 is TGTGCCAGAAGCTACTATAACACCGGGGAGCTGTTTTTT.

The V call is TRBV10-3, the J call TRBJ1-3; D gene uncertain. The germline CDR1 and CDR2 sequences are ENHRY and SYGVKD. With 6 bases removed from V and 0 bases from J, the gap between germline ends came to 6 bases. The CDR3 length is 13 residues. The chain's CDR3 is CAIRAASGNTIYF. The CDR3 DNA is TGTGCCATCAGGGCAGCCTCTGGAAACACCATATATTTT.

The sample holds one count of this clone. The chain uses TRBV10-1 and TRBJ2-2; TRBD1 matches 12 bases. The length of the CDR3 is 14 residues. V was clipped by 8 bases and J by 7 bases; unmatched bases: 5. From germline, CDR1 is WNHNN and CDR2 SYGVQD (reference sequence). CDR3 nucleotide sequence: TGCGCCAGCGGGGACAGGGGGCCCGGCGGGGAGCTGTTTTTT. It yields the protein CASGDRGPGGELFF.

The chain links TRBV25-1 to TRBJ1-2; TRBD1 might be the D (5 bases). CDR1 and CDR2 from the germline V gene are MGHDK and SYGVNS. This CDR3 has 13 amino acids. Trimming shortened V by 5 bases and J by 4 bases, and 11 bases separated the two germline ends. The CDR3 loop is CASSTGTVYGYTF. The DNA for the CDR3 is TGTGCCAGCAGTACCGGGACGGTCTATGGCTACACCTTC.

The chain joins TRBV11-3 to TRBJ2-1, with 8 bases fitting TRBD2. Unmatched junction bases numbered 8, after V lost 6 bases and J lost 4 bases. From germline, CDR1 is SGHNT and CDR2 YENEEA. This CDR3 is 15 amino acids long. The CDR3 reads CASSLGGGTYNEQFF. The CDR3 nucleotides are TGTGCCAGCAGTCTTGGCGGGGGGACATACAATGAGCAGTTCTTC.

The rearrangement links TRBV6-5 to TRBJ1-1; D not certain. Per the germline V gene, CDR1 is MNHEY and CDR2 is SVGAGI. V was shortened by 5 bases and J by 10 bases, with 8 bases between the two germline ends. The CDR3 runs to 10 residues. Written as DNA, the CDR3 is TGTGCCAGCAGTCTGGAGCGAGCTTTCTTT. Its protein product is CASSLERAFF.

The chain carries TRBV28 and TRBJ2-3; no firm D call. Trimming removed 6 bases from V and 8 bases from J, with 12 bases in between. This CDR3 has 12 residues. Germline V CDR1 and CDR2: MDHEN, SYDVKM. CDR3 nucleotide sequence: TGTGCCAGCAGCCCAAAGTTCGGTACGCAGTATTTT. Amino acids: CASSPKFGTQYF.

The rearrangement links TRBV5-1 to TRBJ2-3, with D possibly TRBD1 on 6 matching bases. The CDR3 consists of 15 residues. CDR1 and CDR2 from the germline V gene are SGHRS and YFSETQ. V was clipped by 4 bases and J by 4 bases, with 16 bases between them. This chain's CDR3 is CASSGFQGTSDTQYF. The DNA of the CDR3 is TGCGCCAGCAGCGGTTTCCAGGGGACATCAGATACGCAGTATTTT. Looking up the rest from reference TRBV5-1 and TRBJ2-3 gives the full variable domain: KAGVTQTPRYLIKTRGQQVTLSCSPISGHRSVSWYQQTPGQGLQFLFEYFSETQRNKGNFPGRFSGRQFSNSRSEMNVSTLELGDSALYLCASSGFQGTSDTQYFGPGTRLTVL.

This chain links TRBV5-1 with TRBJ1-6, with D tentatively TRBD1 (6 bases). This CDR3 contains 15 residues. V gave up 3 bases and J gave up 6 bases, with 13 bases separating them. Germline CDR1 is SGHRS and CDR2 is YFSETQ. This CDR3 is CASSWDGGPNSPLHF. CDR3 DNA: TGCGCCAGCAGCTGGGACGGGGGGCCTAATTCACCCCTCCACTTT.

The chain's CDR3 is CASSYSGTTTGNTIYF. CDR3 DNA sequence: TGTGCCAGCAGCTATAGTGGGACAACAACTGGAAACACCATATATTTT. The chain links TRBV7-2 to TRBJ1-3, with a possible D match to TRBD1 (6 bases). The germline CDR1 and CDR2 sequences are SGHTA and FQGNSA. The V end was cut by 4 bases, the J end by 2 bases, with 15 bases between. The CDR3 totals 16 residues.

The rearrangement uses TRBV5-6 and TRBJ2-3; D not certain. The germline V gene encodes CDR1 SGHDT and CDR2 YYEEEE. The V and J ends lost 4 bases and 6 bases respectively, with 12 bases between them. The CDR3 runs to 13 residues. CDR3 sequence: CASSLILVDTQYF. The DNA of the CDR3 is TGTGCCAGCAGCCTCATCCTCGTGGATACGCAGTATTTT. Drawing the rest from reference TRBV5-6 and TRBJ2-3, the complete variable domain is DAGVTQSPTHLIKTRGQQVTLRCSPKSGHDTVSWYQQALGQGPQFIFQYYEEEERQRGNFPDRFSGHQFPNYSSELNVNALLLGDSALYLCASSLILVDTQYFGPGTRLTVL.

The J gene is TRBJ1-1, the V gene TRBV10-1; TRBD1 is a possible D gene (6 bases). The CDR3 covers 15 residues. The germline CDR1 and CDR2 sequences are WNHNN and SYGVQD (reference sequence). V was trimmed by 6 bases and J by 4 bases, leaving 18 bases between them. Here the CDR3 DNA reads TGCGCCAGCAGGCAGGGGATGGCGGGAAGCACTGAAGCTTTCTTT. It specifies CASRQGMAGSTEAFF.

This clone was counted only a few times. The genes are TRBV4-1 and TRBJ2-7; TRBD2 agrees at 7 bases. This CDR3 comprises 17 residues. Germline V gives CDR1 MGHRA, CDR2 YSYEKL. V shed 10 bases and J 3 bases; nucleotides not matched to a gene: 21. The CDR3, as DNA: TGCGCCAAAAACCTCGGGGGGAAAGCCTTAATGCGCTACGAGCAGTACTTC. This gives the protein CAKNLGGKALMRYEQYF.

The chain joins TRBV19 to TRBJ2-2, with no clear D. This CDR3 contains 11 residues. Trimming pared 2 bases from V and 11 bases from J, leaving 6 bases between. CDR1 and CDR2 from the germline V gene are LNHDA and SQIVND (reference sequence). Written as DNA, the CDR3 is TGTGCCAGTAGTATAAACAGAGAGCTGTTTTTT. This gives the protein CASSINRELFF. The full variable domain, its missing parts supplied by reference TRBV19 and TRBJ2-2, is DGGITQSPKYLFRKEGQNVTLSCEQNLNHDAMYWYRQDPGQGLRLIYYSQIVNDFQKGDIAEGYSVSREKKESFPLTVTSAQKNPTAFYLCASSINRELFFGEGSRLTVL.